This TCR beta chain was identified during a study of siplizumab effects on memory and regulatory T cells. Profiling relied on immunoSEQ multiplex PCR, and the TCRdb table lists in-frame clones only, not all of them. The sample records approximately 94,000 clones, roughly 93% being singletons. V lost 2 bases and J lost 5, with 10 bases in between. Germline-derived CDR1 and CDR2 are ENHRY and SYGVKD. This CDR3 is built from 13 residues. Sequenced: CD8+ T cells sorted from blood. V gene TRBV10-3 combines with J gene TRBJ2-7; D gene unclear. This TCR was sampled from a human donor in good health. CDR3 in DNA: TGTGCCATCAGTGAGCTCGACGCCAACGAGCAGTACTTC. It yields the protein CAISELDANEQYF.